Here is one TCR beta chain with its context. There is no known antigen for this receptor. Base-call qualities are not available, and no considerably larger clone is one nucleotide away. Relative to germline, V is missing 4 bases and J is missing 8 bases, with 3 bases of the junction outside any gene match. The germline V gene (reference sequence) sets CDR1 to SEHNR and CDR2 to FQNEAQ. The CDR3, cysteine through phenylalanine, is 12 amino acids long. The entry retains the CDR3 DNA only, 36 bases that are in frame from base 1. The data were obtained in a study of blood T cell repertoires in COVID-19 (dated by TCRdb to about 2020). Background on the whole study: The collaborator samples originated in the United States, Italy and Spain and spanned the acute and convalescent phases of COVID-19. The prospective study material was composed of cDNA or gDNA derived from T cells, B-cell-depleted T cells, or PBMCs. Subjects who had been exposed to COVID-19, were actively infected with it, or had recovered from it provided the deeply sampled blood TCRbeta repertoires that made up the dataset. The repertoires were made available in a free public database intended to serve as a resource for research on the immune response to SARS-CoV-2. Samples came from the ongoing ImmuneRACE study (first 160 participants) plus 1,254 subjects from 6 global collaborators. The sample metadata nearly always contained a de-identified subject ID, COVID-19 status, age in years and sex. HLA class I and class II types, where available, came from metadata supplied by the sample provider rather than from assay-based typing. Overall study outcomes, separate from this receptor: Clinical and demographic metadata were provided uncurated, with the amount varying by source and participant.

The collaborating institutions used their own protocols to collect whole blood in K2EDTA tubes. For TCRbeta analysis, collaborator samples were shipped as frozen whole blood, as isolated PBMCs, or as DNA extracted from either sample type. The immunoSEQ Assay, a bias-controlled multiplex PCR, was used to amplify TCRbeta CDR3 regions from genomic DNA. The study's processing was this. The number of nucleated cells in each sample was estimated from the amplification of reference gene primers within the assay. To quantify the absolute abundance of each unique TCRbeta CDR3 rearrangement, sequence reads were collapsed and filtered. Productive Simpson clonality was computed per sample as the square root of Simpson's diversity index over productive rearrangements. The table was pulled from immuneACCESS by TCRdb, which kept in-frame rearrangements only. Such tables lose some clones; where checked, under half of the loss comes from unresolved V genes, and the rest has no known cause. V, J and clone size were drawn from that table, and D and trimming were deduced from the DNA. This sample holds about 200,000 clones; 85% to 90% were observed only once. The top ten clones comprise 2% to 2.5% of the sample.

The clonotype was recovered from a woman aged 50 to 60 with acute or convalescent COVID-19. Here the chain combines TRBV7-9 and TRBJ1-2; 8 of the junction bases match TRBD1. Sequencing input: peripheral blood. The bases are TGTGCCAGCAGCTCGACAGGGGACGGCTACACCTTC. It specifies CASSSTGDGYTF. Joined to the reference TRBV7-9 and TRBJ1-2 proteins, this CDR3 gives the full variable domain: DTGVSQNPRHKITKRGQNVTFRCDPISEHNRLYWYRQTLGQGPEFLTYFQNEAQLEKSRLLSDRFSAERPKGSFSTLEIQRTEQGDSAMYLCASSSTGDGYTFGSGTRLTVV.